The 6 T cell receptor beta chains presented below share a single source sample, sequenced in a study of blood T cell repertoires in COVID-19. TCRdb keeps only in-frame clones here, not all; method: immunoSEQ multiplex PCR. The repertoire consists of 95,000 to 150,000 clones, with around 87% occurring once and the leading ten covering approximately 27%. Sequenced material: peripheral blood. These TCRs come from a man in his 70s with active or convalescent COVID-19.

The J gene is TRBJ2-1, the V gene TRBV9; 12 nucleotides agree with TRBD2. Trimming cost V 2 bases and J 0 bases; bases outside gene matches: 3. CDR3 size: 17 residues. Germline V gives CDR1 SGDLS, CDR2 YYNGEE. CDR3: CASSVTSGGYSYNEQFF. The DNA of the CDR3 is TGTGCCAGCAGCGTTACTAGCGGGGGGTACTCCTACAATGAGCAGTTCTTC.

The chain couples TRBV6-5 to TRBJ1-2; TRBD1 might be the D (5 bases). Trimming took off 6 bases at V and 5 bases at J, with 13 bases between the two ends. CDR3 size: 13 residues. CDR1 is MNHEY, CDR2 SVGAGI, per germline. CDR3 DNA sequence: TGTGCCAGCAGGCAGGGAATTGGGTATGGCTACACCTTC. Translating it yields CASRQGIGYGYTF.

The genes are TRBV4-1 and TRBJ2-7; TRBD2 aligns across 9 bases. Trimming cost V 4 bases and J 2 bases; bases outside gene matches: 3. The germline CDR1 and CDR2 sequences are MGHRA and YSYEKL. CDR3 length equals 14 residues. CDR3 sequence (DNA): TGCGCCAGCAGCCGACTAGCGGCTCCCTACGAGCAGTACTTC. Translated: CASSRLAAPYEQYF.

The chain employs TRBV5-1 and TRBJ2-5; the match to TRBD2 covers 7 bases. Germline V gives CDR1 SGHRS, CDR2 YFSETQ. With V trimmed by 4 bases and J by 2 bases, 8 bases remained unmatched. The CDR3 contains 15 residues. The CDR3 is CASSPGAGEQETQYF. The DNA of the CDR3 is TGCGCCAGCAGCCCCGGTGCGGGAGAGCAAGAGACCCAGTACTTC.

The CDR3 is CASSLGGRNSNQPQHF. The CDR3 DNA sequence: TGTGCCAGCAGCTTAGGGGGCAGGAATAGCAATCAGCCCCAGCATTTT. The chain has TRBV7-9 and TRBJ1-5; possibly TRBD1 for D (5 bases). The CDR3 loop spans 16 amino acids. The germline V gene has CDR1 SEHNR and CDR2 FQNEAQ (reference sequence). Trimming stripped 1 base from V and 0 bases from J, with 10 bases between.

This chain connects TRBV18 to TRBJ2-6; 8 positions agree with TRBD1. With V trimmed by 3 bases and J by 0 bases, 10 bases remained unmatched. This CDR3 is built from 19 residues. Germline assignment: CDR1 KGHSH and CDR2 LQKENI. CDR3 bases: TGTGCCAGCTCACCGCCGTTTGGGACAGGATCCTCTGGGGCCAACGTCCTGACTTTC. It translates to CASSPPFGTGSSGANVLTF.